These 27 T cell receptor beta chains were sequenced from one sample in a study of CD8 T cells in ankylosing spondylitis. From the 5' RACE reads, TCRdb called clonotypes with MiXCR, one entry per CDR3 protein. The sample contains some 200,000 distinct CDR3 sequences, more than 25% of which appear only once. The sample was blood, either unsorted or a sorted T cell fraction (not recorded which). Receptor source: a male donor with ankylosing spondylitis or in good health (not recorded which).

The V call is TRBV5-1, the J call TRBJ2-1; 8 bases are shared with TRBD1. Germline-derived CDR1 and CDR2 are SGHRS and YFSETQ. Losses at the gene ends were 4 bases for V and 8 bases for J; bases not matched to a gene: 5. The CDR3 has 13 residues. The CDR3 protein is CASSHGQGDEQFF. The CDR3 DNA sequence: TGCGCCAGCAGCCACGGACAGGGTGATGAGCAGTTCTTC.

This clonotype occurred many times. The CDR3, as DNA: TGCGCCAGCAGCTCCTCGACAGGTAGTCTAGGTACAGATACGCAGTATTTT. The encoded protein is CASSSSTGSLGTDTQYF. The V and J genes are TRBV5-1 and TRBJ2-3, with D maybe TRBD1 (6 bases). V lost 3 bases and J lost 3, with 20 bases in between. CDR1 is SGHRS, CDR2 YFSETQ, per germline. The CDR3 sequence is 17 residues long.

This clonotype was seen many times. CDR3 sequence reads: CASSYGLAGGPHTDTQYF. The CDR3 DNA sequence: TGTGCCAGCAGTTATGGACTAGCGGGAGGGCCACACACAGATACGCAGTATTTT. V is TRBV12-3 or TRBV12-4 and J is TRBJ2-3; 15 nucleotides align to TRBD2. The CDR3 is 18 residues long. Trimming removed 4 bases from V and 2 bases from J; junction bases left unmatched: 7.

V usage is TRBV12-3 or TRBV12-4 and J usage is TRBJ1-1; D ambiguous. V dropped 11 bases and J dropped 2 bases, with 15 bases sitting between them. The CDR3 is 13 amino acids. The DNA for the CDR3 is TGTGCCGGTTCAACTCGGGTTAACACTGAAGCTTTCTTT. Its translation is CAGSTRVNTEAFF.

The chain employs TRBV27 and TRBJ2-7; D possibly corresponds to TRBD1 (7 bases). The length of the CDR3 is 17 residues. V was trimmed by 0 bases and J by 0 bases, leaving 15 bases between them. Germline CDR1 and CDR2: MNHEY and SMNVEV (reference sequence). The CDR3 sequence is CASSLSRRAGGSYEQYF. The DNA of the CDR3 is TGTGCCAGCAGTTTATCGAGGAGGGCAGGGGGCTCCTACGAGCAGTACTTC.

This clonotype was detected many times. The V and J genes are TRBV29-1 and TRBJ2-5; 9 bases line up with TRBD2. Trimming removed 4 bases from V and 5 bases from J; junction bases left unmatched: 5. The germline gives CDR1 SQVTM, CDR2 ANQGSEA. The CDR3 is 13 amino acids. CDR3 region: CSVVTSGMETQYF. Here the CDR3 DNA reads TGCAGCGTTGTGACTAGCGGTATGGAGACCCAGTACTTC.

V and J are TRBV29-1 and TRBJ1-1; unclear D gene. Germline loops: CDR1 SQVTM, CDR2 ANQGSEA. V was cut by 6 bases and J by 0 bases, with 14 bases left in between. The CDR3 is made up of 14 amino acids. The CDR3 loop reads CSVAKSIMNTEAFF. The CDR3 DNA sequence: TGCAGCGTCGCCAAAAGCATAATGAACACTGAAGCTTTCTTT.

This clonotype has at least ten counts. This sequence joins TRBV12-3 or TRBV12-4 and TRBJ1-2; the D gene is possibly TRBD1 (6 bases). This CDR3 comprises 13 residues. V dropped 3 bases and J dropped 8 bases, with 13 bases sitting between them. The CDR3 DNA follows: TGTGCCAGCAGTTTCCGGGGGGCCCGGGGCTACACCTTC. Amino acids: CASSFRGARGYTF.

At least ten counts were recorded for this clonotype. The chain carries TRBV27 and TRBJ2-7; TRBD1 matches 10 bases. With V trimmed by 0 bases and J by 6 bases, 5 bases remained unmatched. The CDR3 consists of 15 residues. Germline assignment: CDR1 MNHEY and CDR2 SMNVEV (reference sequence). The CDR3 region has the DNA TGTGCCAGCAGTTTATCAGGGACAGGGGTAGGCGAGCAGTACTTC. Protein: CASSLSGTGVGEQYF.

This clonotype was recorded many times. The J gene is TRBJ1-4, the V gene TRBV5-1; the D gene is possibly TRBD1 (5 bases). The CDR3 consists of 15 residues. The V end was cut by 0 bases, the J end by 8 bases, with 14 bases between. Germline V gives CDR1 SGHRS, CDR2 YFSETQ. CDR3 DNA: TGCGCCAGCAGCTTGGAGGGGCAGGGTGGAGAAAAACTGTTTTTT. Translating it yields CASSLEGQGGEKLFF.

This clonotype was observed many times. The chain couples TRBV24-1 to TRBJ2-1; D perhaps matches TRBD1 (5 bases). This CDR3 is 13 amino acids long. Trimming pared 1 base from V and 7 bases from J, leaving 7 bases between. CDR1 KGHDR and CDR2 SFDVKD come from the germline V gene. The CDR3 protein is CATSDFRDNEQFF. The DNA of the CDR3 is TGTGCCACCAGTGATTTCAGGGATAATGAGCAGTTCTTC.

This clonotype was detected only once. The V call is TRBV9, the J call TRBJ2-4; TRBD2 matches 11 bases. Trimming took 4 bases from V and 8 from J; bases not matched to a gene: 8. The CDR3 extends over 15 amino acids. Per the germline V gene, CDR1 is SGDLS and CDR2 is YYNGEE. The CDR3: CASSRLAGNRDIQYF. In DNA form, the CDR3 reads TGTGCCAGCAGCCGACTAGCGGGGAATCGGGACATTCAGTACTTC.

This clonotype has only a few counts. This chain connects TRBV6-5 to TRBJ2-1, with D perhaps matching TRBD2 (6 bases). The length of the CDR3 is 12 residues. Deletions cut 6 bases from V and 9 bases from J, with 12 bases between. Germline lookup yields CDR1 MNHEY and CDR2 SVGAGI. The CDR3 loop is CASRTTRGEQFF. The DNA for the CDR3 is TGTGCCAGCAGGACGACTAGAGGTGAGCAGTTCTTC.

This clonotype was counted at least ten times. The chain links TRBV9 to TRBJ2-5; 15 positions match TRBD2. The CDR3 loop spans 17 amino acids. Germline CDR1 and CDR2: SGDLS and YYNGEE. V gave up 2 bases and J gave up 1 base; unmatched junction bases: 3. Here the CDR3 reads CASSVGLAGGAQETQYF. In DNA, the CDR3 is TGTGCCAGCAGCGTCGGACTAGCGGGAGGGGCCCAAGAGACCCAGTACTTC. The whole variable domain, remainder taken from reference TRBV9 and TRBJ2-5, is DSGVTQTPKHLITATGQRVTLRCSPRSGDLSVYWYQQSLDQGLQFLIQYYNGEERAKGNILERFSAQQFPDLHSELNLSSLELGDSALYFCASSVGLAGGAQETQYFGPGTRLLVL.

In nucleotides, the CDR3 is TGCAGTGCTAGAGAGTGGGAACGAGCGGGCCCCTCGGAGCAGTACTTC. Translated, it gives CSAREWERAGPSEQYF. V is TRBV20-1 and J is TRBJ2-7; D may be TRBD2 (6 bases). Per germline, CDR1 DFQATT and CDR2 SNEGSKA (reference sequence). The ends were cut back, 0 bases at V and 7 bases at J, with 22 bases in the middle. The CDR3 totals 16 residues.

The V and J genes are TRBV20-1 and TRBJ2-1; maybe TRBD2 (6 bases). V was shortened by 3 bases and J by 10 bases, with 10 bases between the two germline ends. The CDR3 extends over 11 amino acids. Germline CDR1 is DFQATT and CDR2 is SNEGSKA (reference sequence). Here the CDR3 reads CSARLAGEQFF. The CDR3 DNA sequence: TGCAGTGCTAGGCTCGCGGGGGAGCAGTTCTTC.

The chain links TRBV7-2 to TRBJ2-7, with TRBD1 matching over 7 bases. The CDR3 is 14 residues long. Germline V gene data show CDR1 as SGHTA and CDR2 as FQGNSA. V lost 0 bases and J lost 5; bases outside the gene matches: 4. The CDR3 DNA reads TGTGCCAGCAGCTTAGCCTTAACAGGGGACGAGCAGTACTTC. Protein: CASSLALTGDEQYF.

The chain couples TRBV7-2 to TRBJ2-1, with D uncertain. Trimming left V 0 bases short and J 3 bases short, with 12 bases between. Per germline, CDR1 SGHTA and CDR2 FQGNSA. This CDR3 region has 16 residues. CDR3 sequence (DNA): TGTGCCAGCAGCTTAGCGTCAGGAACCCGCTACAATGAGCAGTTCTTC. Its protein is CASSLASGTRYNEQFF.

This clonotype was counted at least ten times. V is TRBV12-3 or TRBV12-4 and J is TRBJ1-5; 7 nucleotides match TRBD1. V lost 6 bases to trimming and J lost 3 bases; unmatched junction nucleotides: 8. There are 15 residues in the CDR3. The CDR3 loop is CASSPRGQVNQPQHF. The CDR3 DNA reads as TGTGCCAGCAGCCCTAGAGGACAGGTCAATCAGCCCCAGCATTTT.

A few counts support this clonotype. The chain uses TRBV20-1 and TRBJ2-2; D gene uncertain. From germline, CDR1 is DFQATT and CDR2 SNEGSKA (reference sequence). There are 14 residues in the CDR3. With 0 bases removed from V and 5 bases from J, the gap between germline ends came to 10 bases. Written as DNA, the CDR3 is TGCAGTGCTAGAGATCGGCGATCTACCGGGGAGCTGTTTTTT. It specifies CSARDRRSTGELFF.

This clonotype was observed a handful of times. The rearrangement joins TRBV4-3 to TRBJ2-3; D is unresolved. With 2 bases removed from V and 10 bases from J, the gap between germline ends came to 10 bases. CDR1 and CDR2 from the germline V gene are LGHNA and YSLEER. The CDR3 is 12 residues long. The CDR3 spells CASSQNKGAQYF. CDR3 in DNA: TGCGCCAGCAGCCAAAACAAGGGCGCGCAGTATTTT.

This sequence joins TRBV12-3 or TRBV12-4 and TRBJ2-7; TRBD1 matches 8 bases. V shed 6 bases and J 5 bases; nucleotides not matched to a gene: 9. This CDR3 contains 14 residues. The CDR3 loop is CASSTDRVIDEQYF. CDR3 in DNA: TGTGCCAGCAGCACGGACAGGGTAATAGACGAGCAGTACTTC.

The V gene is TRBV5-1, the J gene TRBJ2-1, with TRBD2 matching over 8 bases. This CDR3 region has 14 residues. With 7 bases clipped from V and 10 bases from J, the junction kept 13 bases outside the gene matches. Germline V gene data show CDR1 as SGHRS and CDR2 as YFSETQ. The CDR3 sequence is CASYPVAGKYEQFF. CDR3 in DNA: TGCGCCAGCTATCCGGTAGCGGGGAAATACGAGCAGTTCTTC.

The chain combines TRBV24-1 with TRBJ2-1; D might be TRBD1 or TRBD2, each matching 5 bases. Trimming removed 9 bases at V and 10 bases at J, with 18 bases between. Germline assignment: CDR1 KGHDR and CDR2 SFDVKD. The CDR3 consists of 13 residues. This chain's CDR3 is CATSRTRWGEQFF. CDR3 in DNA: TGTGCCACCTCCAGGACAAGGTGGGGGGAGCAGTTCTTC.

The sample holds a few counts of this clonotype. The chain is built from TRBV4-2 and TRBJ2-7; 14 bases map to TRBD2. Germline lookup yields CDR1 LGHNA and CDR2 YNFKEQ. The V and J ends lost 2 bases and 4 bases, in that order; junction bases with no gene match: 10. The CDR3 has 18 amino acids. The CDR3 loop reads CASSQTPGLAGVIYEQYF. The CDR3 bases are TGTGCCAGCAGCCAAACCCCGGGACTAGCGGGAGTAATATACGAGCAGTACTTC.

This clonotype was counted at least ten times. The gene calls are TRBV9 and TRBJ2-7; D is perhaps TRBD2 (6 bases). Trimming left V 4 bases short and J 7 bases short, with 15 bases between. CDR3 length: 13 amino acids. Germline CDR1 and CDR2: SGDLS and YYNGEE. This chain's CDR3 is CASSPRTTGEQYF. CDR3 nucleotide sequence: TGTGCCAGCAGCCCCAGGACTACAGGAGAGCAGTACTTC.

V gene TRBV24-1 combines with J gene TRBJ2-5; 7 nucleotides line up with TRBD1. V shed 3 bases and J 4 bases; nucleotides not matched to a gene: 10. CDR3 length equals 16 residues. CDR1 is KGHDR and CDR2 is SFDVKD in the germline V gene. CDR3 sequence (DNA): TGTGCCACCAGTGATCAAACCGGGGACAGCCTAGAGACCCAGTACTTC. Its translation is CATSDQTGDSLETQYF.